Listed below are T cell receptor beta chains from one sample, sequenced in a study of sequential checkpoint blockade in melanoma. Measured with immunoSEQ multiplex PCR; TCRdb has only the in-frame clones, and not every one. The sample records just over 15,000 clones, approximately 80% being singletons. Sequences were derived from CD8+ T cells sorted from blood (inferred from file names), sampled from a patient given nivolumab and ipilimumab in sequence. These receptors were taken from a human donor with melanoma. Each CDR3 is given without its conserved first and last residue.

j_gene	v_gene	CDR3aa
TRBJ2-5	TRBV5-1	ASSLERLQETQY
TRBJ2-7	TRBV28	ASVPRDSNYEQY
TRBJ2-1	TRBV7-9	ASSPETSGNYNEQF
TRBJ2-3	TRBV7-9	ASSRKTGVDTQY
TRBJ2-3	TRBV7-9	ASSLADRGDTQY
TRBJ2-7	TRBV7-9	ASSLERVGYEQY
TRBJ2-1	TRBV4-1	ASSQGGAGNEQF
TRBJ2-7	TRBV18	ASSPRQVPTAPYEQY
TRBJ1-2	TRBV2	ASMRTGAYGYT
TRBJ2-5	TRBV23-1	ASSPFRTPQETQY